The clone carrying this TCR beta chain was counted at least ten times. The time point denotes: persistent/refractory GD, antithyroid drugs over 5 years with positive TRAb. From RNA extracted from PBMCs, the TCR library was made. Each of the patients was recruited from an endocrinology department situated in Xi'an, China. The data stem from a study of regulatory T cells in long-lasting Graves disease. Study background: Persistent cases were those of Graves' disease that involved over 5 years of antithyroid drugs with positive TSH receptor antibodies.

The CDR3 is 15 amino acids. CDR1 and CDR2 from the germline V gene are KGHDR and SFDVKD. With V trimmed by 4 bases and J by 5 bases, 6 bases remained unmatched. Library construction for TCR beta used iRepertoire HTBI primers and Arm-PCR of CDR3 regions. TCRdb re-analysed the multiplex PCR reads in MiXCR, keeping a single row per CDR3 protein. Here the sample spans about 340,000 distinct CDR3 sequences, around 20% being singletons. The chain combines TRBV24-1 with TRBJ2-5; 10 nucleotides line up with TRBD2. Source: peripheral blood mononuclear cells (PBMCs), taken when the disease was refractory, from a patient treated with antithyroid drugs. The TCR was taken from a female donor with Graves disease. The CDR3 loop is CATSDPSGSGETQYF. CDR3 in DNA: TGTGCCACCAGTGACCCTAGCGGGAGTGGTGAGACCCAGTACTTC.